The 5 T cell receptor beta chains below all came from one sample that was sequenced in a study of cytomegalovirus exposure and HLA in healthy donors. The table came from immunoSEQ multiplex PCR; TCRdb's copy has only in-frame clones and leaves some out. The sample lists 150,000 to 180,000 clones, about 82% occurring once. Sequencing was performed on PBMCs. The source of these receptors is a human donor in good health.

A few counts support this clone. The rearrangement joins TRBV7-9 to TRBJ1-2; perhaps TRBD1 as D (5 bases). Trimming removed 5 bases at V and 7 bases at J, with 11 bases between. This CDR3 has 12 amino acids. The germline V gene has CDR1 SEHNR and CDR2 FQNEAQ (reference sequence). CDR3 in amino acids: CASSPSGFGYTF. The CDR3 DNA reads TGTGCCAGCAGCCCTTCAGGGTTTGGCTACACCTTC.

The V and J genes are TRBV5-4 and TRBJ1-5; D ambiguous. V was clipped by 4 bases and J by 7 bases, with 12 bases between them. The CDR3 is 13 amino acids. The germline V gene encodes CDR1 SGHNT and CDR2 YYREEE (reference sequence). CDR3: CASSPEGGQPQHF. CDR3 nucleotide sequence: TGTGCCAGCAGCCCGGAAGGAGGGCAGCCCCAGCATTTT. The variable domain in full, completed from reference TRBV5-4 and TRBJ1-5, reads ETGVTQSPTHLIKTRGQQVTLRCSSQSGHNTVSWYQQALGQGPQFIFQYYREEENGRGNFPPRFSGLQFPNYSSELNVNALELDDSALYLCASSPEGGQPQHFGDGTRLSIL.

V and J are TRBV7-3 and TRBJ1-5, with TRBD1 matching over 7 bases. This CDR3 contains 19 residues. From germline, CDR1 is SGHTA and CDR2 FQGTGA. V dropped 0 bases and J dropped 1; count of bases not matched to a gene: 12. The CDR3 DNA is TGTGCCAGCAGCTTAACTTTCCCTGAAACAGGGGACAGCAATCAGCCCCAGCATTTT. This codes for CASSLTFPETGDSNQPQHF.

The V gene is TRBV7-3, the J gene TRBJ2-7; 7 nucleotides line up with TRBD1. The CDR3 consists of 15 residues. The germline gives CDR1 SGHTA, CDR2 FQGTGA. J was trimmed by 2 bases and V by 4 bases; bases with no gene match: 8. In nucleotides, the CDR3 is TGTGCCAGCAGCTCAGCGGACAGGCCGCCCTACGAGCAGTACTTC. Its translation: CASSSADRPPYEQYF.

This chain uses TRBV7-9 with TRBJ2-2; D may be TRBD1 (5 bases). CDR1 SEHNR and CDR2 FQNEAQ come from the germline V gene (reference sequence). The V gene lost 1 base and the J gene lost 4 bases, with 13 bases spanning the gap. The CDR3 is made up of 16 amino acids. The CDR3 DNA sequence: TGTGCCAGCAGCTTAGACTCCCCAAGGGGCACCGGGGAGCTGTTTTTT. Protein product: CASSLDSPRGTGELFF.